This TCR beta chain appears in the sequencing data of a study of regulatory T cells in long-lasting Graves disease. General study findings and limits: Persistent Graves' patients showed less TCR diversity than newly diagnosed ones.

Time point meaning: persistent/refractory GD, antithyroid drugs over 5 years with positive TRAb. PBMC RNA was the source of the TCR library. American Thyroid Association guidelines defined how Graves' disease was diagnosed. Construction of TCR beta libraries relied on iRepertoire HTBI primers and on Arm-PCR targeting CDR3 regions. Per the original methods: About 60 TRBV and approximately 13 TRBJ segments were identified across samples. TCRdb re-called the multiplex PCR reads with MiXCR, one entry per CDR3 protein. The V and J calls and clone size are TCRdb's, not the authors'. Of about 460,000 distinct CDR3 sequences in the sample, 20% to 25% were seen once. This clonotype has at least ten counts. Its antigen is not identified. The receptor's source is a female donor with Graves disease. The source was peripheral blood mononuclear cells (PBMCs), collected when the disease was refractory, from a patient treated with antithyroid drugs.

CDR3 protein: CASSYRGREETQYF. CDR3 sequence (DNA): TGTGCCAGCAGTTACAGGGGGCGCGAGGAGACCCAGTACTTC. V usage is TRBV6-5 and J usage is TRBJ2-5, with 7 bases matching TRBD1. Germline V gene data show CDR1 as MNHEY and CDR2 as SVGAGI. The V gene end was trimmed by 2 bases and the J gene end by 5 bases; junction bases not matched to a gene: 5. This CDR3 spans 14 amino acids.